This section outlines one TCR beta chain sequence together with its context. Its target is unknown. The junction shows a germline mismatch at one end, possibly a read error. Time point described: patch test 1, 2 weeks after DPC sensitization. Stated treatment: therapeutic diphenylcyclopropenone sensitization with weekly scalp DPC. CDR1 and CDR2 (germline): MNHEY, SVGEGT. The CDR3 consists of 18 residues. These data originate in a study of human T cells and chemical hapten exposure. Background on the study: Small differences in pooled library volume mainly drove the variation in TCR yields per sample. General study points: Sensitizing with DPC caused no change in TCRs above 1 in 1000 frequency.

The library labeled individual cDNA molecules by adding unique molecular identifiers to them. From the RACE reads, TCRdb called clonotypes with MiXCR, one entry per CDR3 protein. The sample records roughly 70,000 distinct CDR3 sequences, about 9.1% being singletons. The chain uses TRBV6-2 or TRBV6-3 and TRBJ2-6; the D gene is possibly TRBD1 (6 bases). Source: whole blood, taken in connection with sensitization to the hapten diphenylcyclopropenone (DPC). This clonotype was sampled from a woman between 40 and 55 years old with alopecia areata. Some clones in this sample may be carry-over from other donors' samples. This chain's CDR3 is CASSFRGQGPSGASVLTF. CDR3 in DNA: TGTGCCAGCAGTTTCCGGGGCCAGGGGCCCTCTGGGGCCAGCGTCCTGACTTTC.